This T cell receptor beta chain was sequenced in a study of beta chain features in type 1 diabetes. Study summary: Patients looked much like healthy donors when it came to age, gender and cell yields. Overall study findings and caveats: Among type 1 diabetes patients, VDJ junctions had fewer insertions and more deletions. Sequencing the cDNA could make cells with high TCR expression show up more than they should.

Every isolated RNA sample was fully reverse transcribed, so sequencing captured expressed TCRB transcripts. Sequencing used immunoSEQ multiplex PCR; TCRdb keeps in-frame clones, though not all of them. The table includes more than 120,000 clones, roughly 10% detected once. As to this clone: What it recognizes is unknown.

Germline CDR1 SGHAT, CDR2 FQNNGV. V dropped 5 bases and J dropped 3 bases, with 14 bases sitting between them. The CDR3 consists of 14 residues. The sequence was obtained from a man aged 18-30 years in good health. The chain recombines TRBV11-2 with TRBJ2-7, with D tentatively TRBD1 (5 bases). The sequenced sample consisted of naive CD4+ T cells from blood. The DNA of the CDR3 is TGTGCCAGCAGCCGAAGAGAGGACAACTACGAGCAGTACTTC. The encoded protein is CASSRREDNYEQYF.